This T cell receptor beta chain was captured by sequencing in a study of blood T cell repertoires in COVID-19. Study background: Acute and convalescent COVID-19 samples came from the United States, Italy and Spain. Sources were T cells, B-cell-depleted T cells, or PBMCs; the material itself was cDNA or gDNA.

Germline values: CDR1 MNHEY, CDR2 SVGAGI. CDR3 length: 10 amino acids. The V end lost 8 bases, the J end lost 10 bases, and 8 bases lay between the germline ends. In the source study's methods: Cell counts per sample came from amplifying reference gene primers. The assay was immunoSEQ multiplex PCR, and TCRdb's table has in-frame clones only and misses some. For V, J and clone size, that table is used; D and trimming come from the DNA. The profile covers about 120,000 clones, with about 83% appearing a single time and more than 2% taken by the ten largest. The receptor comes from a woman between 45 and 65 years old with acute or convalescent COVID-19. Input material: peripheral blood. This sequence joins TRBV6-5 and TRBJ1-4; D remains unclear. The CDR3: CASGSGKLFF. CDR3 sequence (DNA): TGTGCCAGCGGCTCAGGAAAACTGTTTTTT.